A selection of T cell receptor beta chains follows, all from one sample in a study of cytomegalovirus exposure and HLA in healthy donors. TCRdb's table, derived via immunoSEQ multiplex PCR, lists solely in-frame clones and lacks some. This repertoire shows 130,000 or so clones, roughly 70% found once; its top ten account for 6% to 8%. Sequencing used PBMCs. The origin of the receptors is a man aged 40-50 years in good health and CMV-seropositive. CDR3s include the opening cysteine and the closing phenylalanine or tryptophan. The order of the fields is CDR3 protein, CDR3 DNA, CDR3 length, V gene, clone size, D gene, J gene. The D gene is left open where the match is weak. Clone size, where shown, is once, few, many, or a class for clones that have expanded.

CATSRERGGTDTQYF,TGTGCCACCAGCAGAGAGCGGGGGGGCACAGATACGCAGTATTTT,15,TRBV15,-,TRBD2,TRBJ2-3
CASSLGLASYNEQFF,TGTGCCAGCAGCTTGGGATTAGCGAGCTACAATGAGCAGTTCTTC,15,TRBV5-6,-,-,TRBJ2-1
CAWNGQRSDQPQHF,TGTGCCTGGAACGGACAGAGGTCTGATCAGCCCCAGCATTTT,14,TRBV30,-,-,TRBJ1-5
CASSVGLYHNEQFF,TGTGCCAGCAGCGTGGGCCTTTACCACAATGAGCAGTTCTTC,14,TRBV9,-,-,TRBJ2-1
CASRSGRERYYEQYF,TGTGCCAGCAGGAGTGGGCGGGAAAGATACTACGAGCAGTACTTC,15,TRBV28,-,-,TRBJ2-7
CSVGGQGTDTQYF,TGCAGCGTCGGCGGGCAGGGCACAGATACGCAGTATTTT,13,TRBV29-1,once,-,TRBJ2-3
CSSSLVGGANGPPLHF,TGTTCCAGCAGCTTAGTTGGAGGGGCTAATGGTCCACCCCTCCACTTT,16,TRBV7-9,-,-,TRBJ1-6
CATSVAGTVHEKLFF,TGTGCCACCAGCGTGGCGGGGACGGTACATGAAAAACTGTTTTTT,15,TRBV15,-,-,TRBJ1-4
CASSSPGRGQNPYEQYF,TGTGCCAGCAGCTCCCCCGGGAGGGGGCAGAACCCCTACGAGCAGTACTTC,17,TRBV5-4,-,-,TRBJ2-7
CASSIPTGLNQPQHF,TGTGCCAGTAGTATCCCGACAGGGTTAAATCAGCCCCAGCATTTT,15,TRBV19,-,TRBD1,TRBJ1-5
CASSLDRIAYEQYF,TGCGCCAGCAGCTTGGACAGGATAGCCTACGAGCAGTACTTC,14,TRBV5-1,many,-,TRBJ2-7
CASSPREMRPNEQYF,TGTGCCAGCTCACCACGAGAGATGAGGCCAAACGAGCAGTACTTC,15,TRBV18,-,-,TRBJ2-7
CASSGGGATDTQYF,TGTGCCAGCTCGGGCGGGGGGGCCACAGATACGCAGTATTTT,14,TRBV6-5,-,TRBD2,TRBJ2-3
CASSLLGQGASGANVLTF,TGTGCCAGCAGCTTACTTGGACAGGGGGCCTCTGGGGCCAACGTCCTGACTTTC,18,TRBV7-2,-,TRBD1,TRBJ2-6
CASSSAGLGQGTDTQYF,TGTGCCAGCAGCTCGGCGGGGTTAGGACAGGGAACAGATACGCAGTATTTT,17,TRBV7-2,-,TRBD1,TRBJ2-3
CASSLRQGAGTQYF,TGTGCCAGCAGCTTGCGCCAGGGGGCGGGGACCCAGTACTTC,14,TRBV5-6,-,TRBD1,TRBJ2-5
CASSLVLGATYNEQFF,TGTGCCAGCAGCTTAGTCCTGGGGGCAACCTACAATGAGCAGTTCTTC,16,TRBV11-2,-,-,TRBJ2-1
CASSDGGLETQYF,TGTGCCAGCAGTGATGGGGGCTTGGAGACCCAGTACTTC,13,TRBV6-1,-,-,TRBJ2-5
CASSTGHRGRQETQYF,TGTGCCAGCAGCACCGGACACAGGGGTCGGCAAGAGACCCAGTACTTC,16,TRBV7-2,once,TRBD1,TRBJ2-5
CASRRRLTGAGASFF,TGTGCCAGCAGACGACGCCTTACAGGGGCCGGGGCATCTTTCTTT,15,TRBV28,-,TRBD1,TRBJ1-1
CASSLASGGSTDTQYF,TGCGCCAGCAGCTTGGCCTCGGGAGGGAGCACAGATACGCAGTATTTT,16,TRBV5-1,-,TRBD2,TRBJ2-3
CASSLSGLVSSGNTIYF,TGTGCCAGCAGTTTATCAGGGCTTGTAAGCTCTGGAAACACCATATATTTT,17,TRBV28,-,-,TRBJ1-3
CASSYFGQDPKQYF,TGTGCCAGCAGTTATTTCGGACAGGATCCGAAGCAGTACTTC,14,TRBV6-6,few,TRBD1,TRBJ2-7
CASQRISQGYTEAFF,TGCGCCAGCCAACGAATTAGCCAGGGCTACACTGAAGCTTTCTTT,15,TRBV5-1,-,-,TRBJ1-1
CASATGVGNTIYF,TGTGCCAGCGCAACAGGGGTTGGAAACACCATATATTTT,13,TRBV18,-,TRBD1,TRBJ1-3
CASSVEGLVIGELFF,TGTGCCAGCAGCGTAGAGGGACTAGTAATCGGGGAGCTGTTTTTT,15,TRBV9,-,TRBD2,TRBJ2-2
CASSQGTGETGNTIYF,TGCGCCAGCAGCCAAGGGACAGGGGAGACTGGAAACACCATATATTTT,16,TRBV4-1,-,TRBD1,TRBJ1-3
CASSLSGTGEDIQYF,TGTGCCAGCAGCTTATCCGGGACTGGGGAGGACATTCAGTACTTC,15,TRBV7-9,-,-,TRBJ2-4
CASSLESWARNTEAFF,TGCGCCAGCAGCTTGGAATCCTGGGCGAGAAACACTGAAGCTTTCTTT,16,TRBV5-1,-,-,TRBJ1-1
CSWGWTSTEAFF,TGCAGCTGGGGGTGGACTAGCACTGAAGCTTTCTTT,12,TRBV29-1,few,-,TRBJ1-1
CASSSSAGGLNNEQFF,TGTGCCAGCTCATCGTCAGCGGGGGGGCTGAACAATGAGCAGTTCTTC,16,TRBV28,few,TRBD2,TRBJ2-1
CASSLARGTYEQYF,TGCGCCAGCAGCTTAGCCAGGGGGACCTACGAGCAGTACTTC,14,TRBV5-1,-,TRBD1,TRBJ2-7
CASSSRSGVGQPQHF,TGTGCCAGCAGCTCTAGGTCAGGGGTCGGGCAGCCCCAGCATTTT,15,TRBV7-2,-,-,TRBJ1-5
CASSLGQGGNQPQHF,TGTGCCAGCAGCTTGGGACAGGGGGGCAATCAGCCCCAGCATTTT,15,TRBV5-6,-,TRBD1,TRBJ1-5
CASSFSGGQETQYF,TGTGCCAGCAGCTTCTCCGGGGGACAAGAGACCCAGTACTTC,14,TRBV7-9,few,-,TRBJ2-5
CASSFRPGQISGNTIYF,TGTGCCAGCAGCTTTAGACCGGGACAAATCTCTGGAAACACCATATATTTT,17,TRBV7-9,-,-,TRBJ1-3
CASSEGLAGSAQYF,TGCGCCAGCAGTGAGGGGCTAGCGGGAAGTGCCCAGTACTTC,14,TRBV10-1,-,TRBD2,TRBJ2-5
CASSVQGLAGGRGDTQYF,TGCGCCAGCAGTGTCCAAGGACTAGCGGGAGGGCGGGGAGATACGCAGTATTTT,18,TRBV10-2,-,TRBD2,TRBJ2-3
CASSRGTGVATNEKLFF,TGTGCCAGCAGCCGAGGGACAGGCGTGGCAACTAATGAAAAACTGTTTTTT,17,TRBV7-8,-,TRBD1,TRBJ1-4
CASSPRTGTHYGYTF,TGTGCCAGCAGCCCACGCACCGGGACACACTATGGCTACACCTTC,15,TRBV7-8,few,-,TRBJ1-2
CASSSPPGHQVGELFF,TGTGCCAGCAGCTCCCCTCCTGGGCATCAGGTCGGGGAGCTGTTTTTT,16,TRBV7-2,-,-,TRBJ2-2
CAISEGNEQYF,TGTGCCATCAGTGAGGGAAACGAGCAGTACTTC,11,TRBV6-5,few,-,TRBJ2-7
CASSLQGADTQYF,TGTGCCAGCAGCCTACAGGGCGCAGATACGCAGTATTTT,13,TRBV5-6,-,-,TRBJ2-3
CASSLQGAVTYNSPLHF,TGTGCCAGCAGCCTCCAGGGGGCTGTGACCTATAATTCACCCCTCCACTTT,17,TRBV27,-,TRBD1,TRBJ1-6
CASSFVPPSGRTDTQYF,TGTGCCAGCAGTTTCGTACCTCCTAGCGGGAGAACAGATACGCAGTATTTT,17,TRBV28,few,TRBD2,TRBJ2-3
CASSQQRTAQGGYTF,TGTGCCAGCAGCCAACAGCGGACAGCGCAGGGGGGCTACACCTTC,15,TRBV27,-,-,TRBJ1-2
CASSKDRGNEKLFF,TGCGCCAGCAGTAAGGACAGGGGGAATGAAAAACTGTTTTTT,14,TRBV10-1,-,TRBD1,TRBJ1-4
CASSFQTGNTEAFF,TGTGCCAGCAGTTTCCAGACAGGGAACACTGAAGCTTTCTTT,14,TRBV6-6,-,-,TRBJ1-1